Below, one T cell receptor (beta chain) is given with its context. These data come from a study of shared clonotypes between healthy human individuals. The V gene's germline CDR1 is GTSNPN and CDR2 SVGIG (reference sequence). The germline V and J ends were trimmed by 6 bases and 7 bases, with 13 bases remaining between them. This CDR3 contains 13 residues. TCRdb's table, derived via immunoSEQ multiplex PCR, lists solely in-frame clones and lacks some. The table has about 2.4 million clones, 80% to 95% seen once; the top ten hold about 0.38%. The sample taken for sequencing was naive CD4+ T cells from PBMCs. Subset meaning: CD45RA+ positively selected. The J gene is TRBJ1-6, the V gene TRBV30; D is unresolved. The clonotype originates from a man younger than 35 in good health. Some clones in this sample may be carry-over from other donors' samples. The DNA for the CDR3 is TGTGCCTGTGGGTCTATCGTGAATTCACCCCTCCACTTT. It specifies CACGSIVNSPLHF.